Shown below are 26 T cell receptor beta chains from a single sample sequenced in a study of T-cell memory formation after mild COVID-19. TCRdb fed the 5' RACE reads into MiXCR, producing one record per CDR3 protein. This sample carries fewer than 650,000 distinct CDR3 sequences, less than 25% of them seen once, and the ten largest clones take roughly 8.1%. The specimen sequenced was PBMCs or a T cell subset sorted from them (not recorded which). The receptors come from an adult woman who had mild COVID-19 (a few samples of this study predate the infection). Cell type and time point are not known.

This clonotype was counted a single time. The chain is built from TRBV4-1 and TRBJ2-2, with 12 bases that match TRBD2. V shed 5 bases and J 5 bases; nucleotides not matched to a gene: 6. Germline V gives CDR1 MGHRA, CDR2 YSYEKL. The CDR3 totals 16 residues. The CDR3 nucleotides are TGCGCCAGCAGCGTAACTAGCGGGGGGAATACCGGGGAGCTGTTTTTT. It codes for CASSVTSGGNTGELFF.

The chain is built from TRBV19 and TRBJ1-4; 9 bases are a match to TRBD1. Germline V gives CDR1 LNHDA, CDR2 SQIVND (reference sequence). The CDR3 runs 15 residues. Germline trimming cut 3 bases from V and 6 bases from J; bases unmatched to any gene: 5. The CDR3: CASSIGQGSHEKLFF. The CDR3 DNA reads TGTGCCAGTAGTATCGGACAGGGGAGTCATGAAAAACTGTTTTTT.

The chain uses TRBV7-6 and TRBJ2-5, with D possibly TRBD1 on 5 matching bases. The length of the CDR3 is 13 residues. The V end was cut by 2 bases, the J end by 7 bases, with 11 bases between. Looked up from germline, CDR1 is SGHVS and CDR2 is FNYEAQ. CDR3 residues: CASSLLGEGTQYF. The DNA of the CDR3 is TGTGCCAGCAGCTTACTAGGGGAAGGGACCCAGTACTTC.

A few counts support this clonotype. The genes are TRBV5-1 and TRBJ1-4, with D uncertain. CDR1 and CDR2 from the germline V gene are SGHRS and YFSETQ. The CDR3 totals 14 residues. Trimming took 0 bases from V and 8 from J, leaving 11 bases between them. The CDR3 nucleotides are TGCGCCAGCAGCTTGGCAGGCCGTGAAGAAAAACTGTTTTTT. As protein: CASSLAGREEKLFF.

In this sample, this clonotype turned up a few times. V and J are TRBV7-2 and TRBJ1-1; D not resolved. V shed 4 bases and J shed 4 bases, with 10 bases lying between them. The CDR3 consists of 13 residues. CDR1 SGHTA and CDR2 FQGNSA come from the germline V gene. CDR3 nucleotide sequence: TGTGCCAGCAGCTCTCAGAAGGGCACTGAAGCTTTCTTT. It translates to CASSSQKGTEAFF. Drawing the rest from reference TRBV7-2 and TRBJ1-1, the complete variable domain is GAGVSQSPSNKVTEKGKDVELRCDPISGHTALYWYRQSLGQGLEFLIYFQGNSAPDKSGLPSDRFSAERTGGSVSTLTIQRTQQEDSAVYLCASSSQKGTEAFFGQGTRLTVV.

This clonotype was recorded a few times. The chain employs TRBV7-6 and TRBJ2-7; the D gene is possibly TRBD1 (5 bases). The V end lost 5 bases, the J end lost 3 bases, and 17 bases lay between the germline ends. The CDR3 loop spans 15 amino acids. Germline loops: CDR1 SGHVS, CDR2 FNYEAQ. CDR3 in DNA: TGTGCCAGCAGCCCCGACCAGATCAGGGACTACGAGCAGTACTTC. Translation gives CASSPDQIRDYEQYF.

This clonotype was seen ten or more times. CDR3 sequence: CASSSTSGRKYF. The CDR3 coding sequence is TGTGCCAGCAGCTCAACTAGCGGGCGGAAGTACTTC. V and J are TRBV11-2 and TRBJ2-4; 9 bases are shared with TRBD2. V was clipped by 4 bases and J by 14 bases; unmatched bases: 6. The CDR3 consists of 12 residues. The V gene's germline CDR1 is SGHAT and CDR2 FQNNGV. The entire variable domain, with the rest obtained from reference TRBV11-2 and TRBJ2-4, is as follows: EAGVAQSPRYKIIEKRQSVAFWCNPISGHATLYWYQQILGQGPKLLIQFQNNGVVDDSQLPKDRFSAERLKGVDSTLKIQPAKLEDSAVYLCASSSTSGRKYFGAGTRLSVL.

This clonotype has more than one count but fewer than ten. The chain joins TRBV4-2 to TRBJ2-1; 8 nucleotides align to TRBD1. CDR3 size: 16 residues. Per the germline V gene, CDR1 is LGHNA and CDR2 is YNFKEQ. With V trimmed by 4 bases and J by 1 base, 6 bases remained unmatched. CDR3 coding DNA: TGTGCCAGCAGCCCCCGTCGGGACAGGTCCTACAATGAGCAGTTCTTC. Its protein product is CASSPRRDRSYNEQFF.

This clonotype has ten or more counts. The chain joins TRBV27 to TRBJ2-7; TRBD2 matches at 8 bases. The CDR3 loop spans 14 amino acids. The J segment lost 2 bases and the V segment lost 4 bases, leaving 4 bases of the junction unmatched. Germline assignment: CDR1 MNHEY and CDR2 SMNVEV (reference sequence). CDR3 in amino acids: CASSSIAGTYEQYF. In DNA form, the CDR3 reads TGTGCCAGCAGTTCCATAGCGGGGACCTACGAGCAGTACTTC.

The table lists this clonotype with a few counts. The CDR3 DNA reads as TGTGCCAGCAGCTTCACAACAGGGCCTCAAGGTGGCTACACCTTC. It encodes CASSFTTGPQGGYTF. This chain connects TRBV7-9 to TRBJ1-2; D possibly corresponds to TRBD1 (6 bases). The V end lost 3 bases, the J end lost 7 bases, and 18 bases lay between the germline ends. CDR3 length: 15 amino acids. Germline V gene data show CDR1 as SEHNR and CDR2 as FQNEAQ (reference sequence).

This clonotype has a handful of counts. The chain has TRBV5-1 and TRBJ2-5, with 10 bases matching TRBD2. CDR1 and CDR2 (germline): SGHRS, YFSETQ. Trimming cost V 5 bases and J 0 bases; bases outside gene matches: 4. The CDR3 runs 15 residues. CDR3 in amino acids: CASRLLAGNQETQYF. The CDR3, as DNA: TGCGCCAGCAGACTACTAGCGGGGAACCAAGAGACCCAGTACTTC.

This clonotype appeared a few times. The rearrangement links TRBV6-5 to TRBJ2-3; 8 positions agree with TRBD1. This CDR3 spans 15 amino acids. Germline CDR1 and CDR2: MNHEY and SVGAGI. V shed 5 bases, J shed 1 base, and the junction held 5 bases outside the gene matches. The CDR3 sequence is CASSGQGFGTDTQYF. CDR3 bases: TGTGCCAGCAGTGGACAGGGTTTCGGCACAGATACGCAGTATTTT.

CDR3 sequence reads: CASSWIAGGSTDTQYF. The CDR3 region has the DNA TGTGCCAGCAGCTGGATAGCGGGGGGTAGCACAGATACGCAGTATTTT. The J gene is TRBJ2-3, the V gene TRBV7-9; 10 nucleotides align to TRBD2. Germline values: CDR1 SEHNR, CDR2 FQNEAQ (reference sequence). Germline trimming cut 4 bases from V and 0 bases from J; bases unmatched to any gene: 4. This CDR3 has 16 amino acids.

This rearrangement joins TRBV18 to TRBJ2-3; 12 bases line up with TRBD2. The CDR3 covers 17 residues. The trim removed 2 bases at V and 2 bases at J, leaving 5 bases unmatched. The germline gives CDR1 KGHSH, CDR2 LQKENI. The CDR3 nucleotides read TGTGCCAGCTCACCAAGCCTAGCGGGAGGGATCACAGATACGCAGTATTTT. It is translated as CASSPSLAGGITDTQYF.

The V and J genes are TRBV29-1 and TRBJ2-5, with TRBD2 identical over 10 bases. In germline, CDR1 is SQVTM, CDR2 ANQGSEA. CDR3 length: 17 amino acids. Losses at the gene ends were 0 bases for V and 2 bases for J; bases not matched to a gene: 9. The CDR3 DNA reads as TGCAGCGTTGAAGAGCCTAGCGGGGGACCCAAGCAAGAGACCCAGTACTTC. Translated: CSVEEPSGGPKQETQYF.

The gene calls are TRBV6-1 and TRBJ2-3, with 12 bases fitting TRBD2. The length of the CDR3 is 17 residues. Germline trimming cut 10 bases from V and 4 bases from J; bases unmatched to any gene: 15. Looked up from germline, CDR1 is MNHNS and CDR2 is SASEGT. The chain's CDR3 is CATSPLLAGGPSDTQYF. In nucleotides, the CDR3 is TGTGCCACCTCCCCTCTGCTAGCGGGGGGGCCTTCAGATACGCAGTATTTT.

The gene calls are TRBV24-1 and TRBJ2-6; 8 bases fit TRBD2. Looked up from germline, CDR1 is KGHDR and CDR2 is SFDVKD. Trimming cost V 6 bases and J 4 bases; bases outside gene matches: 7. The length of the CDR3 is 16 residues. The CDR3 loop reads CATSPGGQSGANVLTF. The CDR3 DNA follows: TGTGCCACCAGTCCGGGAGGGCAATCAGGGGCCAACGTCCTGACTTTC.

The chain joins TRBV7-9 to TRBJ1-1, with D maybe TRBD1 (6 bases). The ends were cut back, 4 bases at V and 1 base at J, with 13 bases in the middle. Germline V lookup: CDR1 SEHNR, CDR2 FQNEAQ (reference sequence). This CDR3 comprises 15 residues. The CDR3 DNA reads TGTGCCAGCAGCTCCTATATGACAGGGAACACTGAAGCTTTCTTT. Protein sequence: CASSSYMTGNTEAFF. Filled out from reference TRBV7-9 and TRBJ1-1, the complete variable domain reads DTGVSQNPRHKITKRGQNVTFRCDPISEHNRLYWYRQTLGQGPEFLTYFQNEAQLEKSRLLSDRFSAERPKGSFSTLEIQRTEQGDSAMYLCASSSYMTGNTEAFFGQGTRLTVV.

This clonotype was found a few times. The chain combines TRBV20-1 with TRBJ2-1; 9 nucleotides align to TRBD1. The CDR3 sequence is 16 residues long. V shed 0 bases and J 4 bases; nucleotides not matched to a gene: 7. Per the germline V gene, CDR1 is DFQATT and CDR2 is SNEGSKA (reference sequence). CDR3 coding DNA: TGCAGTGCTAGAGAACAGGGGGCCTCTAAGTACAATGAGCAGTTCTTC. It yields the protein CSAREQGASKYNEQFF.

This clonotype was counted a few times. The chain carries TRBV7-2 and TRBJ2-1, with 8 bases that match TRBD2. CDR1 and CDR2 (germline): SGHTA, FQGNSA. The CDR3 covers 16 residues. V lost 5 bases, J lost 3 bases, and 9 bases stayed unmatched. In DNA form, the CDR3 reads TGTGCCAGCAGCCCCGAGGCTAGCGGGTACTACAATGAGCAGTTCTTC. Its translation: CASSPEASGYYNEQFF.

This clonotype was counted only a few times. V gene TRBV5-1 combines with J gene TRBJ2-1, with TRBD2 matching over 10 bases. The length of the CDR3 is 18 residues. J was trimmed by 7 bases and V by 3 bases; bases with no gene match: 16. Per germline, CDR1 SGHRS and CDR2 YFSETQ. CDR3 DNA sequence: TGCGCCAGCAGCTCCCCCGGCTTACTAGCGGGGATAGGGAATGAGCAGTTCTTC. This translates into CASSSPGLLAGIGNEQFF.

This chain uses TRBV15 with TRBJ2-1, with 9 bases aligning to TRBD2. The CDR3 runs to 18 residues. V trimming: 3 bases; J trimming: 5 bases; junction bases outside the gene matches: 14. Germline values: CDR1 LNHNV, CDR2 YYDKDF (reference sequence). The CDR3, as DNA: TGTGCCACCAGCAGGAGCGAAAATCGACTAGCGGACCACAATGAGCAGTTCTTC. Amino acid sequence: CATSRSENRLADHNEQFF.

This chain uses TRBV6-5 with TRBJ2-2; a possible D gene is TRBD2 (6 bases). Germline V gene data show CDR1 as MNHEY and CDR2 as SVGAGI. This CDR3 is built from 14 residues. V lost 0 bases and J 7 bases, leaving 9 bases between the germline ends. CDR3: CASSYSQGGGELFF. CDR3 DNA sequence: TGTGCCAGCAGTTACTCCCAGGGAGGCGGGGAGCTGTTTTTT.

This clonotype was seen a handful of times. The J gene is TRBJ1-2, the V gene TRBV5-1; 8 nucleotides line up with TRBD1. CDR1 and CDR2 (germline): SGHRS, YFSETQ. With V trimmed by 4 bases and J by 6 bases, 8 bases remained unmatched. The CDR3 contains 14 residues. The CDR3 DNA reads TGCGCCAGCAGCCCCGGACAGGGTTCGCATGGCTACACCTTC. Its protein product is CASSPGQGSHGYTF.

This chain joins TRBV6-2 or TRBV6-3 and TRBJ2-1; 10 bases map to TRBD2. V dropped 6 bases and J dropped 0; count of bases not matched to a gene: 5. This CDR3 region has 16 residues. Germline V CDR1 and CDR2: MNHEY, SVGEGT. The CDR3 spells CASSPGLAASYNEQFF. CDR3 in DNA: TGTGCCAGCAGCCCCGGACTAGCGGCCTCCTACAATGAGCAGTTCTTC.

CDR3 sequence reads: CASSPQLVQRGETQYF. Written as DNA, the CDR3 is TGTGCCAGCAGCCCCCAGCTAGTGCAGAGGGGAGAGACCCAGTACTTC. This chain joins TRBV12-3 or TRBV12-4 and TRBJ2-5; D is perhaps TRBD1 or TRBD2 (5 bases each). V was clipped by 6 bases and J by 4 bases, with 21 bases between them. This CDR3 has 16 amino acids.